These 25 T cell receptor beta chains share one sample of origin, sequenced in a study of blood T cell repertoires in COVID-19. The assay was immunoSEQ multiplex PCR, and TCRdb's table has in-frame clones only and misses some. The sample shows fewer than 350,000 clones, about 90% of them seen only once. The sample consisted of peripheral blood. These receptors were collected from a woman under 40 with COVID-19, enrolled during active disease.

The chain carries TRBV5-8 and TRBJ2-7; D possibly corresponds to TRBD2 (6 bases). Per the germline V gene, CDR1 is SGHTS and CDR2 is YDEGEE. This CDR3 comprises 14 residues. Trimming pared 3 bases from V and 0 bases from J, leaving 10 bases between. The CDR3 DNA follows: TGTGCCAGCAGCTCCGGGACTCCCTCCTACGAGCAGTACTTC. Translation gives CASSSGTPSYEQYF.

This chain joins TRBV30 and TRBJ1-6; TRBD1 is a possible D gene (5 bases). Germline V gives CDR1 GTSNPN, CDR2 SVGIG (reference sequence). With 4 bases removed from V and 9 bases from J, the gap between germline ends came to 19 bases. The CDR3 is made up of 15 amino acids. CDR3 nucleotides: TGTGCCTGGACCGTCGGTTGGACAAGTGGTTCACCCCTCCACTTT. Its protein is CAWTVGWTSGSPLHF.

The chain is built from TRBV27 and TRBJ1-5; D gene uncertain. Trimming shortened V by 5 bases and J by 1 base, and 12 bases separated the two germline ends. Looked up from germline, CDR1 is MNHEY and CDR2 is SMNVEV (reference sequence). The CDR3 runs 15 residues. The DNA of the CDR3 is TGTGCCAGCAGTCCCGCGGGTTTGAGCAATCAGCCCCAGCATTTT. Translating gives CASSPAGLSNQPQHF.

The CDR3 coding sequence is TGCAGCGTTGAGGGCGGGGGGCACTACAATGAGCAGTTCTTC. The encoded protein is CSVEGGGHYNEQFF. The V call is TRBV29-1, the J call TRBJ2-1; 8 nucleotides match TRBD2. The V gene's germline CDR1 is SQVTM and CDR2 ANQGSEA. The CDR3 length is 14 residues. The junction had 4 bases not matched to a gene; V was cut back by 3 bases and J by 3 bases.

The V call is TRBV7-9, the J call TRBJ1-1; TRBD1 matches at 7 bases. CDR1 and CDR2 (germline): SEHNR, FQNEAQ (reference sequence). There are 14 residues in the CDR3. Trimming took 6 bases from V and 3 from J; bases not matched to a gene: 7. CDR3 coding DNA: TGTGCCAGCAGTACACAGGGGAAGGACACTGAAGCTTTCTTT. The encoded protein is CASSTQGKDTEAFF. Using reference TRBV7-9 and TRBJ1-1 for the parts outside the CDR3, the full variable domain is DTGVSQNPRHKITKRGQNVTFRCDPISEHNRLYWYRQTLGQGPEFLTYFQNEAQLEKSRLLSDRFSAERPKGSFSTLEIQRTEQGDSAMYLCASSTQGKDTEAFFGQGTRLTVV.

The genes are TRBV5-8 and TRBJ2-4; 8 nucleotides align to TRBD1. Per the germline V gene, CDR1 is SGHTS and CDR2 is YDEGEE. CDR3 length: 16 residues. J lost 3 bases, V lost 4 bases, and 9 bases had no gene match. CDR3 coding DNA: TGTGCCAGCAGCGACCCGGACAGGGCTGGCAAAAACATTCAGTACTTC. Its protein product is CASSDPDRAGKNIQYF. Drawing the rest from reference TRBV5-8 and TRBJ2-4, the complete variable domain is EAGVTQSPTHLIKTRGQQATLRCSPISGHTSVYWYQQALGLGLQFLLWYDEGEERNRGNFPPRFSGRQFPNYSSELNVNALELEDSALYLCASSDPDRAGKNIQYFGAGTRLSVL.

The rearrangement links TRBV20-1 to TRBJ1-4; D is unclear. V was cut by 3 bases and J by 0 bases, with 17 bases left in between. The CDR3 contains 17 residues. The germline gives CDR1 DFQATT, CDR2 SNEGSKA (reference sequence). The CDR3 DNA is TGCAGTGCTAGTTGGACTCCGAGGTGGGCAACTAATGAAAAACTGTTTTTT. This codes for CSASWTPRWATNEKLFF.

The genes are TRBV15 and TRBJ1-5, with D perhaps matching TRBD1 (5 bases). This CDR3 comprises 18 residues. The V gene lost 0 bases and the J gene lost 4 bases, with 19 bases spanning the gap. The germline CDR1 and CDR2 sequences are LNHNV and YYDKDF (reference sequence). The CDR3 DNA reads TGTGCCACCAGCAGAGATTATTTTGCGGCAGGGTTGAATCAGCCCCAGCATTTT. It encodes CATSRDYFAAGLNQPQHF.

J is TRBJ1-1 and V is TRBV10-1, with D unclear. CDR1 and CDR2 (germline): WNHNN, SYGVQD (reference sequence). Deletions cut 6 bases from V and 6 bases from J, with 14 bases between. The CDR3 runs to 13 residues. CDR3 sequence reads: CASRSQVKSEAFF. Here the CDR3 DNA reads TGCGCCAGCAGAAGTCAGGTAAAGTCTGAAGCTTTCTTT.

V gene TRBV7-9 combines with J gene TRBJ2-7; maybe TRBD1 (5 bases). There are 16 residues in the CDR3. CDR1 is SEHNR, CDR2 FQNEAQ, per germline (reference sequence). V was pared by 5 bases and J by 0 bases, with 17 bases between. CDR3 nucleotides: TGTGCCAGCAGCCCCCAATGGGGCTTAAGCTCCTACGAGCAGTACTTC. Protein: CASSPQWGLSSYEQYF.

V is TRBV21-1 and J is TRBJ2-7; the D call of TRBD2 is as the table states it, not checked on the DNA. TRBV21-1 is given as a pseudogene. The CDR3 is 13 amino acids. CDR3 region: CASSKDRSNEQYF. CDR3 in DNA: TGTGCCAGCAGCAAAGATAGATCTAACGAGCAGTACTTC.

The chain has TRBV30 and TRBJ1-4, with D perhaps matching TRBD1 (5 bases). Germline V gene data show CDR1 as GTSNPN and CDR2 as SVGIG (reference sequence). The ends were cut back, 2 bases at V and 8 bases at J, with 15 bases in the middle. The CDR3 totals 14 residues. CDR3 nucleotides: TGTGCCTGGAGTCTTTGGTCAAAGGGGGAAAAACTGTTTTTT. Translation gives CAWSLWSKGEKLFF.

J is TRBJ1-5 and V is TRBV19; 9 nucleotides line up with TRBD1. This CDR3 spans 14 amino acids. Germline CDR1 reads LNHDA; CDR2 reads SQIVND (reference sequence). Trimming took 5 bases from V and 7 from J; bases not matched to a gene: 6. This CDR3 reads CASSSGQGLQPQHF. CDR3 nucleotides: TGTGCCAGTAGTTCCGGACAGGGGCTCCAGCCCCAGCATTTT.

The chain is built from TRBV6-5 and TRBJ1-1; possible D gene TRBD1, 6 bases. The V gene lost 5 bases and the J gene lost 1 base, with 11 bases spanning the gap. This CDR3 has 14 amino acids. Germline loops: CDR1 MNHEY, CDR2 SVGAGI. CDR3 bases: TGTGCCAGCAGTCTCCAGGGGAGGAACACTGAAGCTTTCTTT. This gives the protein CASSLQGRNTEAFF.

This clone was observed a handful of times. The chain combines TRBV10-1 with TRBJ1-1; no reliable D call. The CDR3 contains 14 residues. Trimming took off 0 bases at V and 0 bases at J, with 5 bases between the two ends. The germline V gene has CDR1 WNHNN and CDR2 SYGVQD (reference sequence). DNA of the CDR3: TGCGCCAGCAGTGAGTCTTTCTTGAACACTGAAGCTTTCTTT. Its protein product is CASSESFLNTEAFF.

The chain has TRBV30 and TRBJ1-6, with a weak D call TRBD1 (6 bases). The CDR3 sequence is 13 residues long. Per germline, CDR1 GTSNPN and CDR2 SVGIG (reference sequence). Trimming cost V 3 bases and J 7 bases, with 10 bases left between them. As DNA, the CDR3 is TGTGCCTGGAGAGGACAGATGAATTCACCCCTCCACTTT. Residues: CAWRGQMNSPLHF.

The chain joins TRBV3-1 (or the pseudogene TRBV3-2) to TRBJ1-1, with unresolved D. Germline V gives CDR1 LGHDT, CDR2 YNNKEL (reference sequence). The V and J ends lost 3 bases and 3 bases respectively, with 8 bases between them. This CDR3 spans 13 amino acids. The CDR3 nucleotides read TGTGCCAGCAGCCAGCAGTGGTACACTGAAGCTTTCTTT. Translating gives CASSQQWYTEAFF.

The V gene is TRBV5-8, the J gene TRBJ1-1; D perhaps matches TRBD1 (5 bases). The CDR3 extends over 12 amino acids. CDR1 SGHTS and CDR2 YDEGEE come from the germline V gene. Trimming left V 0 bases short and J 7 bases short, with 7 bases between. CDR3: CASSLDRIEAFF. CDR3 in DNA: TGTGCCAGCAGCTTGGACAGGATTGAAGCTTTCTTT.

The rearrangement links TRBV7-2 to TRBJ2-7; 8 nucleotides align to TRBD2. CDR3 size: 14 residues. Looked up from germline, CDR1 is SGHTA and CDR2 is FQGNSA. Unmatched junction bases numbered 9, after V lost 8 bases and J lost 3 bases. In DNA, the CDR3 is TGTGCCAGCGGGCGAGCGGGGGCCGTCTACGAGCAGTACTTC. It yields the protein CASGRAGAVYEQYF. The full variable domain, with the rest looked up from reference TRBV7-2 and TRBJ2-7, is GAGVSQSPSNKVTEKGKDVELRCDPISGHTALYWYRQSLGQGLEFLIYFQGNSAPDKSGLPSDRFSAERTGGSVSTLTIQRTQQEDSAVYLCASGRAGAVYEQYFGPGTRLTVT.

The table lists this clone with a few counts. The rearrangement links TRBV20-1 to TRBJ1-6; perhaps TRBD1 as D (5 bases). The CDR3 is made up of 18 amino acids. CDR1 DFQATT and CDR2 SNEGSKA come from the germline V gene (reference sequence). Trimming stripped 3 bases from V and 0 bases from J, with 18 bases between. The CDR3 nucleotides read TGCAGTGCTAGTAAGGGGTCTCCGAACCTCTCCTATAATTCACCCCTCCACTTT. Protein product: CSASKGSPNLSYNSPLHF.

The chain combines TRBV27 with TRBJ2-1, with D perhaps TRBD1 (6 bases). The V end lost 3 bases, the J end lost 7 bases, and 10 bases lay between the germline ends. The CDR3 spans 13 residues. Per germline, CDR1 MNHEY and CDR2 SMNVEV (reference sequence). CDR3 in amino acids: CASSLRGSNEQFF. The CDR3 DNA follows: TGTGCCAGCAGTTTGAGGGGGTCGAATGAGCAGTTCTTC.

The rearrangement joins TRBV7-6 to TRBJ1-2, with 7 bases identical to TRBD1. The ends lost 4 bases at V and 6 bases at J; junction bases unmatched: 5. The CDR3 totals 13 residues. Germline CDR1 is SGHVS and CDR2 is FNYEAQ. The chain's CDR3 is CASSSTGWDGYTF. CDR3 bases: TGTGCCAGCAGCTCGACAGGGTGGGATGGCTACACCTTC.

CDR3 amino acids: CSASSQGSGNTIYF. The DNA for the CDR3 is TGCAGTGCTAGTAGCCAGGGCTCTGGAAACACCATATATTTT. This rearrangement joins TRBV20-1 to TRBJ1-3; the D gene is possibly TRBD1 (5 bases). The CDR3 extends over 14 amino acids. V was shortened by 3 bases and J by 0 bases, with 9 bases between the two germline ends. The germline V gene encodes CDR1 DFQATT and CDR2 SNEGSKA (reference sequence).

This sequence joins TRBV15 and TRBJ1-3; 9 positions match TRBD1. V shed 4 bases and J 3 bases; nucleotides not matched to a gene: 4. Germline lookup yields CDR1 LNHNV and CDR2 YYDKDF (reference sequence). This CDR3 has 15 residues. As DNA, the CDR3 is TGTGCCACCAGCATCGACAGGGGGATTGGAAACACCATATATTTT. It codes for CATSIDRGIGNTIYF.

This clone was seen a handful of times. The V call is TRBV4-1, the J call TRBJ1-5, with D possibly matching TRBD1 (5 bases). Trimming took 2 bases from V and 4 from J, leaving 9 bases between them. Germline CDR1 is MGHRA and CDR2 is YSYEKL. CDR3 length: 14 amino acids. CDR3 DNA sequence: TGCGCCAGCAGCCAACCAGGGTCGAATCAGCCCCAGCATTTT. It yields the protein CASSQPGSNQPQHF.